The 30 T cell receptor beta chains below all came from one sample that was sequenced in a study of blood T cell repertoires in COVID-19. Clones were sequenced by immunoSEQ multiplex PCR, and TCRdb holds only the in-frame ones, with some missing. This sample has roughly 570,000 clones, with around 90% found just once. Sample: peripheral blood. These receptor sequences come from a woman in her 50s with COVID-19, enrolled during active disease.

This clone has only one observation. The chain recombines TRBV12-3 or TRBV12-4 with TRBJ2-1, with a possible D match to TRBD2 (6 bases). V lost 8 bases and J 4 bases, leaving 12 bases between the germline ends. This CDR3 is 13 amino acids long. CDR3 amino acids: CASAASVYNEQFF. The CDR3 bases are TGTGCCAGCGCGGCTAGCGTTTACAATGAGCAGTTCTTC.

This clone was counted only a few times. The chain employs TRBV5-1 and TRBJ1-3, with TRBD1 as a possible D gene (5 bases). V dropped 3 bases and J dropped 4 bases, with 14 bases sitting between them. CDR1 and CDR2 from the germline V gene are SGHRS and YFSETQ. CDR3 size: 15 residues. CDR3 amino acids: CASSYGGSSGNTIYF. Here the CDR3 DNA reads TGCGCCAGCAGCTACGGGGGGTCCTCGGGAAACACCATATATTTT.

DNA for the CDR3: TGTGCCAGCAGCCCCGGCCGGACTAGCGGGGCACCAGATACGCAGTATTTT. Residues: CASSPGRTSGAPDTQYF. The rearrangement links TRBV7-4 to TRBJ2-3; 12 bases match TRBD2. The CDR3 has 17 amino acids. Per the germline V gene, CDR1 is SGHVT and CDR2 is SQSDAQ. V lost 5 bases, J lost 4 bases, and 10 bases stayed unmatched.

The chain employs TRBV5-1 and TRBJ1-1; 8 bases agree with TRBD1. The germline gives CDR1 SGHRS, CDR2 YFSETQ. The CDR3 is made up of 16 amino acids. J lost 2 bases, V lost 0 bases, and 6 bases had no gene match. CDR3 protein: CASSLDTQGGNTEAFF. The DNA for the CDR3 is TGCGCCAGCAGCTTGGACACACAGGGGGGAAACACTGAAGCTTTCTTT.

The J gene is TRBJ1-1, the V gene TRBV3-1 (or the pseudogene TRBV3-2); D gene ambiguous. V lost 4 bases, J lost 6 bases, and 12 bases lay in between. CDR3 length: 13 residues. The V gene's germline CDR1 is LGHDT and CDR2 YNNKEL (reference sequence). This CDR3 reads CASSRRSGAEAFF. For the CDR3, the DNA is TGTGCCAGCAGCCGCCGAAGCGGAGCTGAAGCTTTCTTT.

The genes are TRBV6-5 and TRBJ2-3, with TRBD2 identical over 8 bases. The CDR3 consists of 14 residues. V lost 6 bases to trimming and J lost 3 bases; unmatched junction nucleotides: 5. In germline, CDR1 is MNHEY, CDR2 SVGAGI. CDR3 DNA: TGTGCCAGCAGCCGGGGGGGCCAGACAGATACGCAGTATTTT. It codes for CASSRGGQTDTQYF.

This sequence joins TRBV5-1 and TRBJ1-4; no reliable D call. CDR1 and CDR2 (germline): SGHRS, YFSETQ. V lost 1 base to trimming and J lost 8 bases, with 15 bases between them. This CDR3 is built from 15 residues. Here the CDR3 reads CASSLRGLRGEKLFF. The CDR3 DNA sequence: TGCGCCAGCAGCTTGAGAGGTTTGCGTGGCGAAAAACTGTTTTTT.

CDR3 coding DNA: TGTGCCAGCAGCCATTCGGAGGTTCCCCAGCCCCAGCATTTT. It specifies CASSHSEVPQPQHF. The chain couples TRBV4-2 to TRBJ1-5; no clear D gene. The germline gives CDR1 LGHNA, CDR2 YNFKEQ. The V gene lost 3 bases and the J gene lost 7 bases, with 13 bases spanning the gap. This CDR3 comprises 14 residues.

The rearrangement uses TRBV4-1 and TRBJ1-1; the D is unclear. Between the trimmed V and J ends, which lost 4 bases and 3 bases, there was a span of 15 bases. Germline-derived CDR1 and CDR2 are MGHRA and YSYEKL. The CDR3 loop spans 15 amino acids. The chain's CDR3 is CASSRLLGGHTEAFF. CDR3 bases: TGCGCCAGCAGCCGCCTCTTAGGAGGGCACACTGAAGCTTTCTTT.

This rearrangement joins TRBV5-1 to TRBJ1-4; no clear D gene. The CDR3 covers 14 residues. The germline V gene has CDR1 SGHRS and CDR2 YFSETQ. With 0 bases removed from V and 8 bases from J, the gap between germline ends came to 11 bases. This CDR3 reads CASSLGPGGEKLFF. The CDR3 DNA sequence: TGCGCCAGCAGCTTGGGCCCGGGTGGAGAAAAACTGTTTTTT.

This clone occurred once. The CDR3 bases are TGCGCCAGCAGCTTGTCACAGACCACCTACGAGCAGTACTTC. Residues: CASSLSQTTYEQYF. The genes are TRBV5-1 and TRBJ2-7; no definite D call. Germline CDR1 and CDR2: SGHRS and YFSETQ. Trimming shortened V by 1 base and J by 2 bases, and 10 bases separated the two germline ends. This CDR3 has 14 residues.

J is TRBJ2-3 and V is TRBV11-1, with a weak D call TRBD2 (5 bases). The CDR3 totals 16 residues. V lost 2 bases, J lost 2 bases, and 14 bases lay in between. The germline gives CDR1 SGHAT, CDR2 FQDESV (reference sequence). As DNA, the CDR3 is TGTGCCAGCAGCTTAAACCCTTCTAGCACCACAGATACGCAGTATTTT. Translation: CASSLNPSSTTDTQYF.

In its sample, this clone was seen once. The V call is TRBV6-1, the J call TRBJ1-2; D possibly corresponds to TRBD1 (5 bases). V was cut by 0 bases and J by 0 bases, with 14 bases left in between. From germline, CDR1 is MNHNS and CDR2 SASEGT. The CDR3 length is 17 residues. CDR3 nucleotide sequence: TGTGCCAGCAGTGAAGCCCGACATAGCAGGGCTAACTATGGCTACACCTTC. Its protein product is CASSEARHSRANYGYTF.

The gene calls are TRBV5-6 and TRBJ2-7; unclear D gene. Germline values: CDR1 SGHDT, CDR2 YYEEEE. There are 14 residues in the CDR3. The V and J ends lost 4 bases and 1 base respectively, with 12 bases between them. The CDR3 DNA sequence: TGTGCCAGCAGCCGTCCTTCCGAGTCCTACGAGCAGTACTTC. Its protein product is CASSRPSESYEQYF.

In its sample, this clone was seen a few times. The chain joins TRBV3-1 (or the pseudogene TRBV3-2) to TRBJ2-3; 8 bases agree with TRBD2. CDR3 length: 16 amino acids. V dropped 0 bases and J dropped 2; count of bases not matched to a gene: 4. Per the germline V gene, CDR1 is LGHDT and CDR2 is YNNKEL (reference sequence). Here the CDR3 reads CASSQDLAGITDTQYF. DNA of the CDR3: TGTGCCAGCAGCCAAGACTTAGCGGGGATCACAGATACGCAGTATTTT.

The chain uses TRBV5-1 and TRBJ1-1; D gene unclear. Germline V gene data show CDR1 as SGHRS and CDR2 as YFSETQ. The V gene lost 3 bases and the J gene lost 3 bases, with 12 bases spanning the gap. This CDR3 comprises 14 residues. CDR3 DNA: TGCGCCAGCAGCTCCCTCACGGGTTACACTGAAGCTTTCTTT. It codes for CASSSLTGYTEAFF.

This chain joins TRBV7-2 and TRBJ1-2, with a tentative D call TRBD1 (6 bases). The CDR3 has 13 amino acids. Between the trimmed V and J ends, which lost 4 bases and 4 bases, there was a span of 10 bases. Germline-derived CDR1 and CDR2 are SGHTA and FQGNSA. CDR3 sequence: CASSSGASYGYTF. In DNA form, the CDR3 reads TGTGCCAGCAGCTCAGGGGCTTCCTATGGCTACACCTTC. The entire variable domain, with the rest obtained from reference TRBV7-2 and TRBJ1-2, is as follows: GAGVSQSPSNKVTEKGKDVELRCDPISGHTALYWYRQSLGQGLEFLIYFQGNSAPDKSGLPSDRFSAERTGGSVSTLTIQRTQQEDSAVYLCASSSGASYGYTFGSGTRLTVV.

The rearrangement uses TRBV7-8 and TRBJ2-3; D might be TRBD1 (6 bases). CDR3 size: 14 residues. The ends were cut back, 0 bases at V and 3 bases at J, with 7 bases in the middle. Germline V gene lookup returns CDR1 SGHVS and CDR2 FQNEAQ. CDR3 in DNA: TGTGCCAGCAGCTTAGCCACAGGGACAGATACGCAGTATTTT. Translation: CASSLATGTDTQYF. The full variable domain, in which reference TRBV7-8 and TRBJ2-3 provide the parts outside the CDR3, is GAGVSQSPRYKVAKRGQDVALRCDPISGHVSLFWYQQALGQGPEFLTYFQNEAQLDKSGLPSDRFFAERPEGSVSTLKIQRTQQEDSAVYLCASSLATGTDTQYFGPGTRLTVL.

The sample holds a few counts of this clone. This chain joins TRBV4-1 and TRBJ1-1; TRBD1 matches at 7 bases. Per the germline V gene, CDR1 is MGHRA and CDR2 is YSYEKL. The length of the CDR3 is 13 residues. J was trimmed by 6 bases and V by 5 bases; bases with no gene match: 6. The CDR3 region has the DNA TGCGCCAGCAGCGGAATTGGGACAGCTGAAGCTTTCTTT. Translated, it gives CASSGIGTAEAFF.

V is TRBV15 and J is TRBJ1-4; D perhaps matches TRBD1 (5 bases). The CDR3 sequence is 16 residues long. Germline CDR1 reads LNHNV; CDR2 reads YYDKDF (reference sequence). The V gene lost 3 bases and the J gene lost 0 bases, with 11 bases spanning the gap. The CDR3, as DNA: TGTGCCACCAGCAGCGGGAGGGGTGCAACTAATGAAAAACTGTTTTTT. This translates into CATSSGRGATNEKLFF.

The chain has TRBV2 and TRBJ1-6; 7 bases match TRBD1. CDR1 and CDR2 (germline): SNHLY, FYNNEI. The CDR3 totals 14 residues. Trimming removed 4 bases from V and 3 bases from J; junction bases left unmatched: 0. CDR3 residues: CASSGDSYNSPLHF. Written as DNA, the CDR3 is TGTGCCAGCAGTGGGGACAGCTATAATTCACCCCTCCACTTT.

This CDR3 reads CASSLTSHSGNTIYF. CDR3 nucleotide sequence: TGTGCCAGCAGCTTAACAAGTCACTCTGGAAACACCATATATTTT. The chain is built from TRBV7-9 and TRBJ1-3; no reliable D call. The CDR3 consists of 15 residues. The V gene's germline CDR1 is SEHNR and CDR2 FQNEAQ (reference sequence). With 2 bases removed from V and 0 bases from J, the gap between germline ends came to 8 bases.

The genes are TRBV6-5 and TRBJ1-2, with D perhaps matching TRBD1 (6 bases). The germline gives CDR1 MNHEY, CDR2 SVGAGI. V gave up 3 bases and J gave up 7 bases, with 21 bases separating them. The CDR3 totals 16 residues. The CDR3 sequence: CASSYKRGASEFGYTF. CDR3 in DNA: TGTGCCAGCAGTTATAAACGGGGGGCGAGCGAATTTGGCTACACCTTC.

This sequence joins TRBV10-2 and TRBJ1-1; TRBD1 is a possible D gene (5 bases). Germline CDR1 WSHSY, CDR2 SAAADI. This CDR3 comprises 13 residues. Trimming cost V 7 bases and J 5 bases, with 14 bases left between them. DNA of the CDR3: TGCGCCAGCAAGATCAGGGAGGGAACTGAAGCTTTCTTT. Amino acids: CASKIREGTEAFF.

The rearrangement uses TRBV9 and TRBJ2-2; no clear D gene. The CDR3 is made up of 16 amino acids. Per the germline V gene, CDR1 is SGDLS and CDR2 is YYNGEE. Trimming left V 2 bases short and J 2 bases short, with 13 bases between. As DNA, the CDR3 is TGTGCCAGCAGCGTCCGAGGTGGCCTAAACACCGGGGAGCTGTTTTTT. It codes for CASSVRGGLNTGELFF.

The chain recombines TRBV11-3 with TRBJ2-2; TRBD1 aligns across 11 bases. CDR1 SGHNT and CDR2 YENEEA come from the germline V gene. V shed 5 bases, J shed 4 bases, and the junction held 6 bases outside the gene matches. CDR3 length equals 16 residues. The CDR3 spells CASSPGQGAITGELFF. DNA of the CDR3: TGTGCCAGCAGCCCAGGACAGGGGGCAATCACCGGGGAGCTGTTTTTT.

V gene TRBV30 combines with J gene TRBJ2-2; tentative D call: TRBD1 (5 bases). Germline V gene sequence: CDR1 GTSNPN, CDR2 SVGIG (reference sequence). Trimming took 7 bases from V and 8 from J, leaving 11 bases between them. The CDR3 has 11 amino acids. In DNA form, the CDR3 reads TGTGCCTTGACAGAATCTGGGGAGCTGTTTTTT. It translates to CALTESGELFF.

The chain combines TRBV2 with TRBJ2-1, with 13 bases fitting TRBD2. CDR1 and CDR2 from the germline V gene are SNHLY and FYNNEI. CDR3 size: 16 residues. Trimming removed 4 bases from V and 3 bases from J; junction bases left unmatched: 3. The CDR3 protein is CASSGTSGGFYNEQFF. The CDR3 nucleotides are TGTGCCAGCAGTGGGACTAGCGGGGGCTTCTACAATGAGCAGTTCTTC. Together with reference TRBV2 and TRBJ2-1, the CDR3 gives the full variable domain: EPEVTQTPSHQVTQMGQEVILRCVPISNHLYFYWYRQILGQKVEFLVSFYNNEISEKSEIFDDQFSVERPDGSNFTLKIRSTKLEDSAMYFCASSGTSGGFYNEQFFGPGTRLTVL.

This clone was seen a few times. The J gene is TRBJ1-5, the V gene TRBV19; TRBD1 agrees at 10 bases. The J segment lost 3 bases and the V segment lost 6 bases, leaving 5 bases of the junction unmatched. Germline V lookup: CDR1 LNHDA, CDR2 SQIVND (reference sequence). The CDR3 has 15 residues. CDR3: CASRDRGMDNQPQHF. DNA for the CDR3: TGTGCCAGTAGGGACAGGGGGATGGACAATCAGCCCCAGCATTTT.

CDR3 protein: CASSQVGLAEETQYF. The CDR3 DNA reads TGTGCCAGCAGCCAAGTGGGCCTAGCAGAAGAGACCCAGTACTTC. The chain uses TRBV3-1 (or the pseudogene TRBV3-2) and TRBJ2-5; D possibly corresponds to TRBD2 (5 bases). CDR1 is LGHDT, CDR2 YNNKEL, per germline (reference sequence). The CDR3 runs 15 residues. Deletions cut 1 base from V and 3 bases from J, with 12 bases between.